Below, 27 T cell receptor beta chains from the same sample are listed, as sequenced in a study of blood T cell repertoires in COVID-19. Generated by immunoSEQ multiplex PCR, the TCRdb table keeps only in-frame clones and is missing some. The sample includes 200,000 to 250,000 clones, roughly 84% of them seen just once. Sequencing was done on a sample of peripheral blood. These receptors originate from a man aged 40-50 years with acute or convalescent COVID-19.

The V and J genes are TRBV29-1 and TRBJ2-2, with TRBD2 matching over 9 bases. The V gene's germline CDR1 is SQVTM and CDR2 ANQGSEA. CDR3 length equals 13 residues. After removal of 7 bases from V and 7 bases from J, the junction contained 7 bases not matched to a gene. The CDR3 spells CSARLAVYGELFF. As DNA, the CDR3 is TGCAGCGCTAGACTAGCGGTTTACGGGGAGCTGTTTTTT.

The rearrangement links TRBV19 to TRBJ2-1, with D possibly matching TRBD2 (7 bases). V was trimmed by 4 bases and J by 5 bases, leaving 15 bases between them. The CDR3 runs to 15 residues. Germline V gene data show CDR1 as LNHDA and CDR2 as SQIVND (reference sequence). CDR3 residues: CASSKGGGQNNEQFF. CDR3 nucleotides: TGTGCCAGTAGTAAAGGCGGGGGCCAAAACAATGAGCAGTTCTTC.

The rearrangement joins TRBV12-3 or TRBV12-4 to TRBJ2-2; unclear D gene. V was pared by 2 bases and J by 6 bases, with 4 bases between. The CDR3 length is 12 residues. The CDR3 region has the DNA TGTGCCAGCAGTTTACGTCCCGGGGAGCTGTTTTTT. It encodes CASSLRPGELFF.

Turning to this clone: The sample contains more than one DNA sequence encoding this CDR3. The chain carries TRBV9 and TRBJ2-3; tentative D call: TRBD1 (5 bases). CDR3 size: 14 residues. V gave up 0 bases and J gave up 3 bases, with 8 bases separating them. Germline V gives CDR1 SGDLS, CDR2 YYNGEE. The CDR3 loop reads CASSVGPGTDTQYF. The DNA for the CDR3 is TGTGCCAGCAGCGTAGGCCCAGGGACAGATACGCAGTATTTT. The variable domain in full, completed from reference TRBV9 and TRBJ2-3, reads DSGVTQTPKHLITATGQRVTLRCSPRSGDLSVYWYQQSLDQGLQFLIQYYNGEERAKGNILERFSAQQFPDLHSELNLSSLELGDSALYFCASSVGPGTDTQYFGPGTRLTVL.

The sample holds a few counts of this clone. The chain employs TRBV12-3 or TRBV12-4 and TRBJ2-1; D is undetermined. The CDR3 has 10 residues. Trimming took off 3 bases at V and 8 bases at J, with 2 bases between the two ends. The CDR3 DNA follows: TGTGCCAGCAGTTTCTATGAGCAGTTCTTC. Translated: CASSFYEQFF.

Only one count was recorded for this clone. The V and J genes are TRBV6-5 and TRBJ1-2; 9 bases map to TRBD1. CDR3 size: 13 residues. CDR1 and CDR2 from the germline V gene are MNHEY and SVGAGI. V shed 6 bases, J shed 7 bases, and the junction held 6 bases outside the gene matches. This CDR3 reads CASSDGQGLGYTF. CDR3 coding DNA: TGTGCCAGCAGCGACGGACAGGGGCTTGGCTACACCTTC.

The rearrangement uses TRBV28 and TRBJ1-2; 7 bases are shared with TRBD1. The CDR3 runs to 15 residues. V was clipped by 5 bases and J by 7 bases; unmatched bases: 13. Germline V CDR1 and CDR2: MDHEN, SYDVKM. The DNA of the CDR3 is TGTGCCAGCAGTGCAGGGAGACAGGGAGGCGTTGGCTACACCTTC. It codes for CASSAGRQGGVGYTF.

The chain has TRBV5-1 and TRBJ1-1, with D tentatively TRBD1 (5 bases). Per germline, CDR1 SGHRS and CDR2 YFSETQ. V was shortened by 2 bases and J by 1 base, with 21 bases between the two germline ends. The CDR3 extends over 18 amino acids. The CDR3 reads CASSFSQIYTTGNTEAFF. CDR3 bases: TGCGCCAGCAGCTTCAGCCAGATCTATACCACAGGGAACACTGAAGCTTTCTTT.

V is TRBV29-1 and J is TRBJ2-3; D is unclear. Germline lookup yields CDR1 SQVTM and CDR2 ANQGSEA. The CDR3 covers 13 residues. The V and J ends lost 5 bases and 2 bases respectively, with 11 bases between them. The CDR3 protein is CSVRSPNTDTQYF. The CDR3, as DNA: TGCAGCGTTCGGAGTCCTAACACAGATACGCAGTATTTT.

CDR3 region: CASSYPSGGYTGELFF. The CDR3 bases are TGTGCCAGCAGTTACCCTAGCGGGGGGTACACCGGGGAGCTGTTTTTT. This sequence joins TRBV6-2 or TRBV6-3 and TRBJ2-2; 11 positions match TRBD2. V lost 2 bases, J lost 3 bases, and 2 bases stayed unmatched. The CDR3 length is 16 residues. CDR1 is MNHEY, CDR2 SVGEGT, per germline.

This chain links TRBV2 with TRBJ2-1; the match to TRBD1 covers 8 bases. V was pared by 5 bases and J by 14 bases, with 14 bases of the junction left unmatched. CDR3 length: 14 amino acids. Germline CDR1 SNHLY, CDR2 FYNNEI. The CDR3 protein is CASSLSASGGGKFF. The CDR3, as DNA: TGTGCCAGCAGTCTATCCGCTTCAGGGGGCGGGAAGTTCTTC.

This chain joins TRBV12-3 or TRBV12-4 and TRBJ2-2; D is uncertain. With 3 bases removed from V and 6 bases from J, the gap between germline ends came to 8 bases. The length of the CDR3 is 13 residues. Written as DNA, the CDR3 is TGTGCCAGCAGTTTTGATACAGCCGGGGAGCTGTTTTTT. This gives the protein CASSFDTAGELFF.

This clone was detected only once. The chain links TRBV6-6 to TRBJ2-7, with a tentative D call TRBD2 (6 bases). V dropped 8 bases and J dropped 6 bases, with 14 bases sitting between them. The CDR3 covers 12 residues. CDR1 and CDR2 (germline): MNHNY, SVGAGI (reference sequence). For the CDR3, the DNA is TGTGCCAGCGGGGTGGGGGGTGGCGAGCAGTACTTC. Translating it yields CASGVGGGEQYF.

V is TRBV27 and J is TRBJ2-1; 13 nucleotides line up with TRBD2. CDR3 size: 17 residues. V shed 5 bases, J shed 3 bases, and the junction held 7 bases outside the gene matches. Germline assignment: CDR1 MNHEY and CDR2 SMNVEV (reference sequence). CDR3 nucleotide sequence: TGTGCCAGCAGTCCCGGGACTAGCGGGGTTGGCTACAATGAGCAGTTCTTC. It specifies CASSPGTSGVGYNEQFF.

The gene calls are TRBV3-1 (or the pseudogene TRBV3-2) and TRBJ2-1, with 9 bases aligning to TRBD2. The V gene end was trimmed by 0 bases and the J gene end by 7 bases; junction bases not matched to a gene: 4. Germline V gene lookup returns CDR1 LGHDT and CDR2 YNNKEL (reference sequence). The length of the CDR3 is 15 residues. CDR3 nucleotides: TGTGCCAGCAGCCAAGAGGGCGGGGGGGCTAATGAGCAGTTCTTC. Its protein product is CASSQEGGGANEQFF.

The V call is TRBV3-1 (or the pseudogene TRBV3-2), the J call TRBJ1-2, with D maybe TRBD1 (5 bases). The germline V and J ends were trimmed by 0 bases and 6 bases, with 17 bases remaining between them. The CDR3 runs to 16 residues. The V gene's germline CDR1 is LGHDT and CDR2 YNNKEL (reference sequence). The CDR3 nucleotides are TGTGCCAGCAGCCAAGATTTGGGGCGAGGTTGGGATGGCTACACCTTC. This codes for CASSQDLGRGWDGYTF.

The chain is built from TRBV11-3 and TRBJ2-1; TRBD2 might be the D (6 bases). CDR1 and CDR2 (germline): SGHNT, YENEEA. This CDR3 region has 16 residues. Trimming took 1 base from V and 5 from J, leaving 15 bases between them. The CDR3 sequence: CASSLASGATNNEQFF. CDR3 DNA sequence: TGTGCCAGCAGCTTAGCCTCGGGAGCAACGAACAATGAGCAGTTCTTC.

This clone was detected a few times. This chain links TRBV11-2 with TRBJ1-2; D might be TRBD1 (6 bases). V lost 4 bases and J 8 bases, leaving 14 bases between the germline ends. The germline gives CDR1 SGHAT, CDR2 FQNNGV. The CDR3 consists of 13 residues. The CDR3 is CASSSRTEGGYTF. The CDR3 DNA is TGTGCCAGCAGCTCGCGGACAGAGGGAGGCTACACCTTC.

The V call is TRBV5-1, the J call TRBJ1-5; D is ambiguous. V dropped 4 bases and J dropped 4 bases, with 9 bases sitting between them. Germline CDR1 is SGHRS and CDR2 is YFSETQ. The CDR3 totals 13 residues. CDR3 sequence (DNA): TGCGCCAGCAGCCCTGACACGAATCAGCCCCAGCATTTT. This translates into CASSPDTNQPQHF.

The CDR3 spells CASSRWTAPEQYF. The CDR3 coding sequence is TGTGCCAGCAGCAGATGGACTGCTCCCGAGCAGTACTTC. The V and J genes are TRBV5-4 and TRBJ2-7, with D maybe TRBD2 (5 bases). Germline V gene data show CDR1 as SGHNT and CDR2 as YYREEE (reference sequence). V was cut by 4 bases and J by 6 bases, with 14 bases left in between. The CDR3 totals 13 residues.

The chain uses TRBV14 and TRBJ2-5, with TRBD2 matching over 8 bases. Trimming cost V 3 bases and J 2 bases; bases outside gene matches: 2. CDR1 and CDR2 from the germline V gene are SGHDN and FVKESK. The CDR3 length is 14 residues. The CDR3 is CASSHIAGQETQYF. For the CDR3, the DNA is TGTGCCAGCAGCCACATAGCGGGGCAAGAGACCCAGTACTTC.

CDR3 DNA: TGCAGCGTTGCTGTTTCGAACACTGAAGCTTTCTTT. Its protein is CSVAVSNTEAFF. This chain links TRBV29-1 with TRBJ1-1; the D is unclear. Trimming left V 4 bases short and J 1 base short, with 7 bases between. Looked up from germline, CDR1 is SQVTM and CDR2 is ANQGSEA. This CDR3 region has 12 residues.

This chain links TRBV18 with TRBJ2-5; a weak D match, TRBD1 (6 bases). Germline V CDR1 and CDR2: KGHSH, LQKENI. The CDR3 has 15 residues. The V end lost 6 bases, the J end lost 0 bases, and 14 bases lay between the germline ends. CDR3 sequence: CASSQNRAYQETQYF. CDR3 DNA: TGTGCCAGCTCGCAGAACAGGGCATACCAAGAGACCCAGTACTTC.

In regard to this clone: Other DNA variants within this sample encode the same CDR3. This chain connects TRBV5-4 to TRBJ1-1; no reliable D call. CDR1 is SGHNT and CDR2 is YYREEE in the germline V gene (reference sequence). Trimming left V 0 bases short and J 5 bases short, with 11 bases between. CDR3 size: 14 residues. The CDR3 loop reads CASSLAGGNTEAFF. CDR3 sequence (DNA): TGTGCCAGCAGCTTGGCTGGAGGTAATACTGAAGCTTTCTTT.

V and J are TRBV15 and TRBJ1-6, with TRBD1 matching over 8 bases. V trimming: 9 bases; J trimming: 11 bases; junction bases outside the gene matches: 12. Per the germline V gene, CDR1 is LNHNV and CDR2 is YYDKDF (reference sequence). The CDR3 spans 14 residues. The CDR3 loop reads CATGADRGSPPLHF. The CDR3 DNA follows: TGTGCCACGGGGGCAGACAGGGGATCACCACCCCTCCACTTT.

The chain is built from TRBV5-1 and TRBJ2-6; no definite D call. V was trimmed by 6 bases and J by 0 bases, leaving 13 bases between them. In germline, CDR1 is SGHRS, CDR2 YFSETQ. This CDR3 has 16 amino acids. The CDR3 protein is CASTVTAGSGANVLTF. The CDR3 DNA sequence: TGCGCCAGCACCGTCACTGCAGGCTCTGGGGCCAACGTCCTGACTTTC.

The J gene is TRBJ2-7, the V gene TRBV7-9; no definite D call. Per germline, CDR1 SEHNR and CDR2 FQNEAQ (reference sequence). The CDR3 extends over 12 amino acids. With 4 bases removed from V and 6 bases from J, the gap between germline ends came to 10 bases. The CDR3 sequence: CASSYRPGEQYF. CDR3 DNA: TGTGCCAGCAGCTATAGGCCGGGCGAGCAGTACTTC.